Shown below are 29 T cell receptor beta chains from a single sample sequenced in a study of cytomegalovirus exposure and HLA in healthy donors (dated by TCRdb to the late 2010s). Library preparation used the immunoSEQ multiplex PCR assay. For the multiplex PCR, a mixture combining 60 forward primers for TCR Vbeta segments and 13 reverse primers for TCR Jbeta segments was used. Not all clones reach the TCRdb copy of this immuneACCESS table, which keeps in-frame sequences only. Checked studies attribute under half of the gap to unresolved V genes and leave the rest unexplained. This sample lists about 91,000 clones; around 67% were detected once. The biggest ten clones account for 2% to 2.5% of the sample. Sequencing used PBMCs. Every receptor here comes from a human donor in good health.

The chain joins TRBV5-1 to TRBJ2-5, with 7 nucleotides matching TRBD1. Germline CDR1 SGHRS, CDR2 YFSETQ. Trimming at V came to 9 bases and at J to 1 base, leaving 9 bases not matched to a gene. CDR3 length equals 14 residues. CDR3 protein: CATAWAGGQETQYF. CDR3 nucleotide sequence: TGCGCCACAGCCTGGGCAGGGGGCCAAGAGACCCAGTACTTC. Full variable domain (remainder filled in from reference TRBV5-1 and TRBJ2-5): KAGVTQTPRYLIKTRGQQVTLSCSPISGHRSVSWYQQTPGQGLQFLFEYFSETQRNKGNFPGRFSGRQFSNSRSEMNVSTLELGDSALYLCATAWAGGQETQYFGPGTRLLVL.

This clone was picked up a small number of times. The genes are TRBV9 and TRBJ2-3, with D maybe TRBD1 (6 bases). This CDR3 contains 15 residues. Germline CDR1 SGDLS, CDR2 YYNGEE. V was clipped by 3 bases and J by 0 bases, with 11 bases between them. The CDR3 reads CASSAQGRSTDTQYF. CDR3 nucleotides: TGTGCCAGCAGCGCCCAGGGGCGTAGCACAGATACGCAGTATTTT.

The V gene is TRBV11-1, the J gene TRBJ2-7, with D perhaps matching TRBD1 (6 bases). This CDR3 region has 13 residues. Trimming took off 5 bases at V and 3 bases at J, with 11 bases between the two ends. Germline V gene data show CDR1 as SGHAT and CDR2 as FQDESV (reference sequence). The CDR3, as DNA: TGTGCCAGCAGCCGAGGGACACTCTACGAGCAGTACTTC. It encodes CASSRGTLYEQYF.

This chain joins TRBV19 and TRBJ2-3, with TRBD2 matching 12 bases. CDR3 length equals 16 residues. Trimming took 4 bases from V and 2 from J; bases not matched to a gene: 4. Germline V gene sequence: CDR1 LNHDA, CDR2 SQIVND (reference sequence). The CDR3 nucleotides read TGTGCCAGTAGTACGGGACTAGCGGGCGCCACAGATACGCAGTATTTT. Translating it yields CASSTGLAGATDTQYF. Drawing the rest from reference TRBV19 and TRBJ2-3, the complete variable domain is DGGITQSPKYLFRKEGQNVTLSCEQNLNHDAMYWYRQDPGQGLRLIYYSQIVNDFQKGDIAEGYSVSREKKESFPLTVTSAQKNPTAFYLCASSTGLAGATDTQYFGPGTRLTVL.

The V and J genes are TRBV7-2 and TRBJ2-7; the D is unclear. This CDR3 is built from 14 residues. The germline V and J ends were trimmed by 1 base and 0 bases, with 7 bases remaining between them. Germline CDR1 reads SGHTA; CDR2 reads FQGNSA. The CDR3 bases are TGTGCCAGCAGCTTAGTATTTCTCTCCTACGAGCAGTACTTC. Protein sequence: CASSLVFLSYEQYF.

This rearrangement joins TRBV4-1 to TRBJ1-2; TRBD1 might be the D (5 bases). The CDR3 length is 17 residues. Germline loops: CDR1 MGHRA, CDR2 YSYEKL. Deletions cut 1 base from V and 8 bases from J, with 23 bases between. This CDR3 is CASSQAGSGREAVGYTF. In DNA, the CDR3 is TGCGCCAGCAGCCAAGCGGGGTCAGGGAGGGAGGCGGTAGGCTACACCTTC.

The chain is built from TRBV2 and TRBJ2-3; D unresolved. The CDR3 extends over 10 amino acids. V gave up 8 bases and J gave up 6 bases, with 6 bases separating them. The V gene's germline CDR1 is SNHLY and CDR2 FYNNEI. The CDR3 loop is CASSRDTQYF. The CDR3 region has the DNA TGTGCCAGCTCACGGGATACGCAGTATTTT.

In this sample, this clone turned up a few times. The CDR3 DNA sequence: TGTGCCAGCAGCTTAGTTCCGGGGTCCACTGAAGCTTTCTTT. Residues: CASSLVPGSTEAFF. This chain uses TRBV7-6 with TRBJ1-1; D uncertain. CDR1 and CDR2 from the germline V gene are SGHVS and FNYEAQ. Between the trimmed V and J ends, which lost 1 base and 4 bases, there was a span of 10 bases. The CDR3 spans 14 residues.

This clone was seen a single time. J is TRBJ1-1 and V is TRBV9; the D gene is possibly TRBD1 (6 bases). Germline V CDR1 and CDR2: SGDLS, YYNGEE. This CDR3 has 16 residues. V shed 4 bases and J shed 2 bases, with 18 bases lying between them. The CDR3 reads CASSIEGGAGNTEAFF. The CDR3 DNA sequence: TGTGCCAGCAGCATAGAGGGGGGGGCTGGTAACACTGAAGCTTTCTTT. Variable domain in full (rest from reference TRBV9 and TRBJ1-1): DSGVTQTPKHLITATGQRVTLRCSPRSGDLSVYWYQQSLDQGLQFLIQYYNGEERAKGNILERFSAQQFPDLHSELNLSSLELGDSALYFCASSIEGGAGNTEAFFGQGTRLTVV.

This chain joins TRBV5-1 and TRBJ2-5, with 9 bases aligning to TRBD2. V lost 5 bases and J lost 3; bases outside the gene matches: 11. This CDR3 has 16 amino acids. The germline CDR1 and CDR2 sequences are SGHRS and YFSETQ. CDR3 bases: TGCGCCAGCAGGGACGTGGCGGGGGGGGTTGAAGAGACCCAGTACTTC. It yields the protein CASRDVAGGVEETQYF.

J is TRBJ1-2 and V is TRBV2; 7 bases fit TRBD1. Germline V gene lookup returns CDR1 SNHLY and CDR2 FYNNEI. This CDR3 has 13 residues. The V and J ends lost 8 bases and 1 base, in that order; junction bases with no gene match: 4. CDR3 sequence reads: CASHRDSNYGYTF. DNA for the CDR3: TGTGCCAGCCATCGGGACAGTAACTATGGCTACACCTTC.

The gene calls are TRBV7-9 and TRBJ1-1; perhaps TRBD1 as D (6 bases). The ends were cut back, 8 bases at V and 3 bases at J, with 10 bases in the middle. This CDR3 comprises 12 residues. Germline CDR1 reads SEHNR; CDR2 reads FQNEAQ (reference sequence). The CDR3 DNA is TGTGCCAGCCAGGGGTGGCACACTGAAGCTTTCTTT. Protein sequence: CASQGWHTEAFF.

In its sample, this clone was seen a few times. CDR3 DNA: TGTGCCAGCAGCGCCCTCAGAGCCGGGACTGTCACCGGGGAGCTGTTTTTT. Encoded protein: CASSALRAGTVTGELFF. The rearrangement uses TRBV9 and TRBJ2-2; perhaps TRBD2 as D (6 bases). Trimming left V 3 bases short and J 4 bases short, with 19 bases between. The germline gives CDR1 SGDLS, CDR2 YYNGEE. The CDR3 loop spans 17 amino acids. The full variable domain, completed using reference TRBV9 and TRBJ2-2, is DSGVTQTPKHLITATGQRVTLRCSPRSGDLSVYWYQQSLDQGLQFLIQYYNGEERAKGNILERFSAQQFPDLHSELNLSSLELGDSALYFCASSALRAGTVTGELFFGEGSRLTVL.

The chain employs TRBV4-1 and TRBJ2-7; D not certain. Germline CDR1 reads MGHRA; CDR2 reads YSYEKL. The V end was cut by 1 base, the J end by 1 base, with 8 bases between. The CDR3 has 14 amino acids. The CDR3 spells CASSQVLDSYEQYF. In DNA form, the CDR3 reads TGCGCCAGCAGCCAAGTTCTAGATTCCTACGAGCAGTACTTC.

V gene TRBV9 combines with J gene TRBJ2-5, with 7 bases identical to TRBD1. CDR1 is SGDLS and CDR2 is YYNGEE in the germline V gene. V trimming: 1 base; J trimming: 5 bases; junction bases outside the gene matches: 2. The CDR3 has 13 amino acids. CDR3 in amino acids: CASSVTGAETQYF. Written as DNA, the CDR3 is TGTGCCAGCAGCGTAACAGGGGCTGAGACCCAGTACTTC.

The V call is TRBV4-1, the J call TRBJ1-1; no clear D gene. Germline lookup yields CDR1 MGHRA and CDR2 YSYEKL. The CDR3 totals 11 residues. V lost 3 bases, J lost 5 bases, and 4 bases lay in between. CDR3 in DNA: TGCGCCAGCAGCCACTATACTGAAGCTTTCTTT. It yields the protein CASSHYTEAFF.

This clone was detected only once. The chain has TRBV4-1 and TRBJ2-7; TRBD1 might be the D (7 bases). Trimming took 0 bases from V and 2 from J, leaving 14 bases between them. The CDR3 is 16 residues long. Germline CDR1 and CDR2: MGHRA and YSYEKL. This chain's CDR3 is CASSQDRGTATYEQYF. CDR3 DNA: TGCGCCAGCAGCCAAGATCGCGGGACAGCGACCTACGAGCAGTACTTC.

The genes are TRBV5-1 and TRBJ2-3, with 13 nucleotides matching TRBD2. Germline assignment: CDR1 SGHRS and CDR2 YFSETQ. CDR3 length equals 13 residues. After removal of 0 bases from V and 14 bases from J, the junction contained 3 bases not matched to a gene. The CDR3 loop reads CASSLGTSGGAYF. CDR3 nucleotide sequence: TGCGCCAGCAGCTTGGGGACTAGCGGGGGCGCGTATTTT.

The rearrangement joins TRBV2 to TRBJ2-7, with D possibly TRBD1 on 5 matching bases. The CDR3 spans 14 residues. Germline V CDR1 and CDR2: SNHLY, FYNNEI. The germline V and J ends were trimmed by 6 bases and 5 bases, with 17 bases remaining between them. The chain's CDR3 is CASRDTGNFHEQYF. Here the CDR3 DNA reads TGTGCCAGCAGAGATACAGGAAACTTCCACGAGCAGTACTTC.

The chain couples TRBV5-6 to TRBJ2-7, with TRBD1 matching over 7 bases. CDR3 length equals 15 residues. Looked up from germline, CDR1 is SGHDT and CDR2 is YYEEEE. V gave up 4 bases and J gave up 2 bases; unmatched junction bases: 9. The CDR3 DNA is TGTGCCAGCAGCAAAGACAGGGTCGGTACCTACGAGCAGTACTTC. As protein: CASSKDRVGTYEQYF.

V usage is TRBV7-9 and J usage is TRBJ1-4; 10 bases fit TRBD1. J lost 6 bases, V lost 3 bases, and 10 bases had no gene match. Germline V gene sequence: CDR1 SEHNR, CDR2 FQNEAQ (reference sequence). This CDR3 comprises 17 residues. The chain's CDR3 is CASSFWDRGDEYEKLFF. CDR3 coding DNA: TGTGCCAGCAGCTTCTGGGACAGGGGTGATGAATATGAAAAACTGTTTTTT.

The rearrangement joins TRBV2 to TRBJ1-1; 9 bases are shared with TRBD1. This CDR3 comprises 17 residues. CDR1 and CDR2 from the germline V gene are SNHLY and FYNNEI. Trimming took 6 bases from V and 0 from J; bases not matched to a gene: 11. In DNA form, the CDR3 reads TGTGCCAGCAGGGGACGGACAGGGGTGGGTGTGAACACTGAAGCTTTCTTT. Translated: CASRGRTGVGVNTEAFF.

This clone was observed a few times. This chain links TRBV5-4 with TRBJ1-6, with 7 bases lining up with TRBD1. V lost 3 bases and J lost 6; bases outside the gene matches: 6. Germline-derived CDR1 and CDR2 are SGHNT and YYREEE (reference sequence). This CDR3 spans 15 amino acids. CDR3 bases: TGTGCCAGCAGCTCTGGACAGGTGCTTAATTCACCCCTCCACTTT. Protein sequence: CASSSGQVLNSPLHF.

The J gene is TRBJ1-2, the V gene TRBV6-5; TRBD1 aligns across 7 bases. Trimming removed 5 bases from V and 4 bases from J; junction bases left unmatched: 7. The CDR3 totals 14 residues. Germline lookup yields CDR1 MNHEY and CDR2 SVGAGI. The CDR3 protein is CASSPRQGGYGYTF. Written as DNA, the CDR3 is TGTGCCAGCAGTCCCCGACAGGGAGGCTATGGCTACACCTTC.

This chain connects TRBV14 to TRBJ2-5; D unclear. CDR3 size: 16 residues. The V end was cut by 0 bases, the J end by 6 bases, with 17 bases between. Germline CDR1 SGHDN, CDR2 FVKESK. CDR3 nucleotides: TGTGCCAGCAGCCAAGATCAGTCGGAGTTGGTAAAGACCCAGTACTTC. This encodes CASSQDQSELVKTQYF.

The rearrangement links TRBV19 to TRBJ2-2, with a possible D match to TRBD1 (6 bases). CDR1 LNHDA and CDR2 SQIVND come from the germline V gene (reference sequence). The CDR3 runs 18 residues. Deletions cut 6 bases from V and 0 bases from J, with 20 bases between. CDR3 sequence (DNA): TGTGCCAGTAGCCTCCTCTCCCAGGGGACCCCGAACACCGGGGAGCTGTTTTTT. Translated, it gives CASSLLSQGTPNTGELFF.

This clone has only a few counts. The rearrangement joins TRBV4-3 to TRBJ2-5; D might be TRBD1 (6 bases). The end of the DNA is better explained by TRBJ2-7, so the J call may be wrong. Germline V gene sequence: CDR1 LGHNA, CDR2 YSLEER. The CDR3 spans 16 residues. CDR3 in DNA: TGCGCCAGCAGCCACACACAGGGACCAGGAGGCTACGAGCAGTACTTC. It is translated as CASSHTQGPGGYEQYF.

V gene TRBV7-2 combines with J gene TRBJ1-2, with 11 bases fitting TRBD1. The CDR3 spans 14 residues. V was pared by 4 bases and J by 7 bases, with 5 bases of the junction left unmatched. Germline CDR1 is SGHTA and CDR2 is FQGNSA. CDR3 DNA sequence: TGTGCCAGCAGCTCCTGGACAGGGGGCGGTGGCTACACCTTC. This gives the protein CASSSWTGGGGYTF.

This chain joins TRBV5-8 and TRBJ2-6; D ambiguous. CDR1 is SGHTS and CDR2 is YDEGEE in the germline V gene. The V and J ends lost 0 bases and 3 bases respectively, with 7 bases between them. This CDR3 contains 15 residues. In DNA form, the CDR3 reads TGTGCCAGCAGCTTGGTCGGGTATGGGGCCAACGTCCTGACTTTC. This codes for CASSLVGYGANVLTF.